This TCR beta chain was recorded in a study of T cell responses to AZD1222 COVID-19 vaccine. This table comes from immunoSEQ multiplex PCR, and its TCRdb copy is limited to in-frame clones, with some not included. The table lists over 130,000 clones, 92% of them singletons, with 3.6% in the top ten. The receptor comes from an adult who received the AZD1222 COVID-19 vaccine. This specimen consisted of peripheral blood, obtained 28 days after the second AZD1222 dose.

As DNA, the CDR3 is TGTGCCAGCAAAGCTTCTTCAACTGGAACCTACGAGCAGTACTTC. As protein: CASKASSTGTYEQYF. The rearrangement uses TRBV6-5 and TRBJ2-7; D is unclear. The germline V gene encodes CDR1 MNHEY and CDR2 SVGAGI. The CDR3 is 15 residues long. V lost 7 bases and J 2 bases, leaving 18 bases between the germline ends.